A selection of T cell receptor beta chains follows, all from one sample in a study of shared clonotypes between healthy human individuals. Sequenced by immunoSEQ multiplex PCR; TCRdb stores in-frame clones only, minus some. The table includes about 1 million clones, roughly 80% detected once. Sequenced input: memory CD4+ T cells sorted from blood. The receptors shown here come from a man aged 18 to 30 in good health. Both conserved end residues are part of each CDR3. D genes are given only for firm matches. Clone sizes are given selectively: once, few, many, or a class where the clone is expanded.

V: TRBV7-2; size: few; J: TRBJ2-5; D: NA; DNA: TGTGCCAGCAGCTTAGACAGAGAGACCCAGTACTTC; CDR3: CASSLDRETQYF
V: TRBV7-2; size: NA; J: TRBJ2-2; D: NA; DNA: TGTGCCAGCAGCCTCAGGAACACCGGGGAGCTGTTTTTT; CDR3: CASSLRNTGELFF
V: TRBV19; size: NA; J: TRBJ2-3; D: NA; DNA: TGTGCCAGTAGTGAGGGGAAGCGCACAGATACGCAGTATTTT; CDR3: CASSEGKRTDTQYF
V: TRBV9; size: NA; J: TRBJ2-7; D: TRBD2; DNA: TGTGCCAGCAGCCCCGAGGGTAGCGGGGCCCTCGGAGAGCAGTACTTC; CDR3: CASSPEGSGALGEQYF
V: TRBV10-1; size: NA; J: TRBJ2-7; D: TRBD2; DNA: TGCGCCAGCAGACTCGGGACTAGCGGGGGGTACTTC; CDR3: CASRLGTSGGYF
V: TRBV2; size: NA; J: TRBJ2-5; D: NA; DNA: TGTGCCAGCAGTAGTCAACCGGAGACCCAGTACTTC; CDR3: CASSSQPETQYF
V: TRBV7-8; size: NA; J: TRBJ1-6; D: NA; DNA: TGTGCCAGCAGCTCTAAGTCACCCCTCCACTTT; CDR3: CASSSKSPLHF
V: TRBV19; size: NA; J: TRBJ1-1; D: NA; DNA: TGTGCCAGTAGCCAACAGGGTATTCATATTACTGAAGCTTTCTTT; CDR3: CASSQQGIHITEAFF
V: TRBV28; size: NA; J: TRBJ1-1; D: TRBD1; DNA: TGTGCCAGCAGTACTGGGGGGCAGGGGGCTGTTCTTGAAGCTTTCTTT; CDR3: CASSTGGQGAVLEAFF
V: TRBV5-1; size: NA; J: TRBJ2-3; D: TRBD2; DNA: TGCGCCAGCAGTTTGCAAGCCGGGACTAGCGCAGATACGCAGTATTTT; CDR3: CASSLQAGTSADTQYF
V: TRBV5-6; size: NA; J: TRBJ2-7; D: TRBD1; DNA: TGTGCCAGCAGCCGGGGACAGGAACAGTACTTC; CDR3: CASSRGQEQYF
V: TRBV5-1; size: NA; J: TRBJ2-5; D: NA; DNA: TGCGCCAGCAGCTCCCCCTCAGAGACCCAGTACTTC; CDR3: CASSSPSETQYF
V: TRBV2; size: NA; J: TRBJ2-2; D: NA; DNA: TGTGCCAGCAGGACTCAGGGGCGCGGGGCTAACACCGGGGAGCTGTTTTTT; CDR3: CASRTQGRGANTGELFF
V: TRBV6-6; size: NA; J: TRBJ1-2; D: NA; DNA: TGTGCCAGCAGTTCGGGCAGGGCCAACACCTTC; CDR3: CASSSGRANTF
V: TRBV6-5; size: NA; J: TRBJ2-6; D: NA; DNA: TGTGCCAGCAAGCCGACAGGAGCTGGGGCCAACGTCCTGACTTTC; CDR3: CASKPTGAGANVLTF
V: TRBV27; size: NA; J: TRBJ1-4; D: NA; DNA: TGTGCCAGCAGTTTAAATACGGCTAATGAAAAACTGTTTTTT; CDR3: CASSLNTANEKLFF
V: TRBV20-1; size: NA; J: TRBJ2-1; D: NA; DNA: TGCAGTGCTAGAACAGGGCCTGAGCAGTTCTTC; CDR3: CSARTGPEQFF
V: TRBV9; size: NA; J: TRBJ2-6; D: NA; DNA: TGTGCCAGCAGCGTAGCCGGGACTGGGGCCAACGTCCTGACTTTC; CDR3: CASSVAGTGANVLTF
V: TRBV19; size: NA; J: TRBJ2-1; D: TRBD2; DNA: TGTGCCAGTAGTATGGAAGGGAGGGCCCCCAATGAGCAGTTCTTC; CDR3: CASSMEGRAPNEQFF
V: TRBV30; size: NA; J: TRBJ2-3; D: NA; DNA: TGTGCCTGGGGGGGCGGCACAGGTACGCAGTATTTT; CDR3: CAWGGGTGTQYF
V: TRBV5-6; size: few; J: TRBJ2-3; D: TRBD2; DNA: TGTGCCAGCAGCTGGCGGACTAGCGGCTACACAGATACGCAGTATTTT; CDR3: CASSWRTSGYTDTQYF
V: TRBV14; size: NA; J: TRBJ2-3; D: NA; DNA: TGTGCCGGTACTAGGAGACAGCCCAAGATTTTT; CDR3: CAGTRRQPKIF
V: TRBV12-2; size: NA; J: TRBJ2-5; D: NA; DNA: TGTGCAAGTCGCTTAGCCGTTCCAACTCAGGGGGCTTTCGACCCCCAAGAGACCCAGTACTTC; CDR3: CASRLAVPTQGAFDPQETQYF
V: TRBV6-5; size: NA; J: TRBJ1-3; D: NA; DNA: TGTGCCAGCAGCCGGGACGGACTCTCTGGAAACACCATATATTTT; CDR3: CASSRDGLSGNTIYF
V: TRBV7-9; size: NA; J: TRBJ1-5; D: TRBD1; DNA: TGTGCCAGCAGCTCCTCAGGGGGGGGTCAGCCCCAGCATTTT; CDR3: CASSSSGGGQPQHF
V: TRBV4-1; size: NA; J: TRBJ1-4; D: NA; DNA: TGCGCCAGCAGCCAAGATGACAGCATTAATGAAAAACTGTTTTTT; CDR3: CASSQDDSINEKLFF
V: TRBV19; size: NA; J: TRBJ1-5; D: TRBD1; DNA: TGTGCCAGTAGTAACACGGGACAGAATCAGCCCCAGCATTTT; CDR3: CASSNTGQNQPQHF
V: TRBV25-1; size: NA; J: TRBJ2-3; D: NA; DNA: TGTGCCAGCAGTGTCACCGGGAGTACAGATACGCAGTATTTT; CDR3: CASSVTGSTDTQYF
V: TRBV6-5; size: few; J: TRBJ2-2; D: NA; DNA: TGTGCCAGCAGTTACTCGAGTAGGGAGCTGTTTTTT; CDR3: CASSYSSRELFF
V: TRBV18; size: NA; J: TRBJ1-4; D: TRBD1; DNA: TGTGCCAGCTCACCATCACTACGACAGGGCCCCCTGAGAGAAAAACTGTTTTTT; CDR3: CASSPSLRQGPLREKLFF
V: TRBV18; size: NA; J: TRBJ2-7; D: NA; DNA: TGTGCCAGCTCACCGCCGAGTTCAAACGAGCAGTACTTC; CDR3: CASSPPSSNEQYF
V: TRBV19; size: NA; J: TRBJ1-6; D: TRBD1; DNA: TGTGCCAGTAGTGGGACAGGAGGTAATTCACCCCTCCACTTT; CDR3: CASSGTGGNSPLHF
V: TRBV5-6; size: NA; J: TRBJ1-2; D: NA; DNA: TGTGCCAGCAGCTTTCGTCTCCAGTCTAACTATGGCTACACCTTC; CDR3: CASSFRLQSNYGYTF
V: TRBV7-9; size: few; J: TRBJ1-1; D: NA; DNA: TGTGCCAGCAGCTCGACAGCGCCGAACACTGAAGCTTTCTTT; CDR3: CASSSTAPNTEAFF
V: TRBV18; size: NA; J: TRBJ2-3; D: TRBD1; DNA: TGTGCCAGCTCACCACCGATGGGGCAGGGGGCGAGAGATACGCAGTATTTT; CDR3: CASSPPMGQGARDTQYF
V: TRBV5-1; size: once; J: TRBJ2-7; D: NA; DNA: TGCGCCAGCAGCTTGGAGGCACTTGGCGGTGAAGGGAAGGAGTACTTC; CDR3: CASSLEALGGEGKEYF
V: TRBV7-2; size: NA; J: TRBJ2-3; D: TRBD1; DNA: TGTGCCAGCGTCAACCGGGACAGGGCGGGGGCAGGAGATACGCAGTATTTT; CDR3: CASVNRDRAGAGDTQYF
V: TRBV5-1; size: NA; J: TRBJ2-5; D: NA; DNA: TGCGCCAGCAGCTTGGAGGTGGGGCCTTCTACCCAGTACTTC; CDR3: CASSLEVGPSTQYF
V: TRBV25-1; size: NA; J: TRBJ1-2; D: NA; DNA: TGTGCCAGCAGTGGAGGAGTAGGTCCGTATGGCTACACCTTC; CDR3: CASSGGVGPYGYTF
V: TRBV7-9; size: NA; J: TRBJ2-7; D: NA; DNA: TGTGCCAGCAGCTTAGAAGGGGCGCGATACGAGCAGTACTTC; CDR3: CASSLEGARYEQYF
V: TRBV18; size: once; J: TRBJ2-7; D: NA; DNA: TGTGCCAGCTCCCGGGTAGCAGGGACCCCCTACGAGCAGTACTTC; CDR3: CASSRVAGTPYEQYF
V: TRBV28; size: NA; J: TRBJ2-7; D: NA; DNA: TGTGCCAGCAGTCGGGCCTCCTACGAGCAGTACTTC; CDR3: CASSRASYEQYF
V: TRBV19; size: NA; J: TRBJ2-6; D: NA; DNA: TGTGCCAGTAGTCGGGCGTCGGCCAACGTCCTGACTTTC; CDR3: CASSRASANVLTF
V: TRBV10-3; size: NA; J: TRBJ1-3; D: TRBD1; DNA: TGTGCCATCAGTGAGCCACAGGGGGCGAGGAACACCATATATTTT; CDR3: CAISEPQGARNTIYF
V: TRBV5-6; size: NA; J: TRBJ1-1; D: TRBD1; DNA: TGTGCCAGCAGCTCCCAGGGGACAGGGATCGGCACTGAAGCTTTCTTT; CDR3: CASSSQGTGIGTEAFF
V: TRBV9; size: NA; J: TRBJ1-6; D: NA; DNA: TGTGCCAGCAGCGCGGGGTCATCGGCACCCCTCCACTTT; CDR3: CASSAGSSAPLHF
V: TRBV6-6; size: NA; J: TRBJ1-2; D: NA; DNA: TGTGCCAGCAGTCATCCCTTGAGGGACACTAGCTATGGCTACACCTTC; CDR3: CASSHPLRDTSYGYTF
V: TRBV9; size: few; J: TRBJ1-1; D: NA; DNA: TGTGCCAGCAGCCCCACGAACAGGGAGAACACTGAAGCTTTCTTT; CDR3: CASSPTNRENTEAFF
V: TRBV11-2; size: NA; J: TRBJ2-7; D: NA; DNA: TGTGCCAGCAGCTTAGTAGGAGCGCGCAGCTCCTACGAGCAGTACTTC; CDR3: CASSLVGARSSYEQYF
V: TRBV28; size: NA; J: TRBJ1-5; D: TRBD1; DNA: TGTGCCAGCAGTTCGACAGGGAGGAGCAATCAGCCCCAGCATTTT; CDR3: CASSSTGRSNQPQHF
V: TRBV7-9; size: NA; J: TRBJ1-1; D: TRBD1; DNA: TGTGCCAGCAGCCCACAAACGCCGACAGGGATAAACACTGAAGCTTTCTTT; CDR3: CASSPQTPTGINTEAFF
V: TRBV30; size: NA; J: TRBJ1-4; D: TRBD1; DNA: TGTGCCTGGAGTGTACGGGACAGGAGAAATGAAAAACTGTTTTTT; CDR3: CAWSVRDRRNEKLFF
V: TRBV5-1; size: NA; J: TRBJ1-4; D: NA; DNA: TGCGCCAGCAGCCCCTTCCCCGCCAGGCCTAATGAAAAACTGTTTTTT; CDR3: CASSPFPARPNEKLFF
V: TRBV25-1; size: NA; J: TRBJ2-7; D: NA; DNA: TGTGCCAGCAGCGAACTTAGACGGGAACCGGGCGAGCAGTACTTC; CDR3: CASSELRREPGEQYF
V: TRBV6-6; size: few; J: TRBJ2-1; D: NA; DNA: TGTGCCAGCACCCAAGAAGGGCAGGGGCGCAATGAGCAGTTCTTC; CDR3: CASTQEGQGRNEQFF
V: TRBV4-3; size: few; J: TRBJ1-1; D: NA; DNA: TGCGCCAGCAGCCAAGGACGTCCACCGGCTGAAGCTTTCTTT; CDR3: CASSQGRPPAEAFF
V: TRBV5-8; size: NA; J: TRBJ2-1; D: TRBD1; DNA: TGTGCCAGCAGCCCCTTGGACAGGAAGGGGGAGCAGTTCTTC; CDR3: CASSPLDRKGEQFF
V: TRBV6-5; size: NA; J: TRBJ2-7; D: TRBD2; DNA: TGTGCCAGCAGGACTATAGCGGGGGGGCGATACGAGCAGTACTTC; CDR3: CASRTIAGGRYEQYF
V: TRBV18; size: NA; J: TRBJ2-7; D: NA; DNA: TGTGCCAGCTCACCTACGGGGTTCAAGGGCTCCTACGAGCAGTACTTC; CDR3: CASSPTGFKGSYEQYF
V: TRBV5-6; size: once; J: TRBJ1-5; D: TRBD1; DNA: TGTGCCAGCAGCAGTTATAGGGACAGGGTCTTAAGTGGCAATCAGCCCCAGCATTTT; CDR3: CASSSYRDRVLSGNQPQHF